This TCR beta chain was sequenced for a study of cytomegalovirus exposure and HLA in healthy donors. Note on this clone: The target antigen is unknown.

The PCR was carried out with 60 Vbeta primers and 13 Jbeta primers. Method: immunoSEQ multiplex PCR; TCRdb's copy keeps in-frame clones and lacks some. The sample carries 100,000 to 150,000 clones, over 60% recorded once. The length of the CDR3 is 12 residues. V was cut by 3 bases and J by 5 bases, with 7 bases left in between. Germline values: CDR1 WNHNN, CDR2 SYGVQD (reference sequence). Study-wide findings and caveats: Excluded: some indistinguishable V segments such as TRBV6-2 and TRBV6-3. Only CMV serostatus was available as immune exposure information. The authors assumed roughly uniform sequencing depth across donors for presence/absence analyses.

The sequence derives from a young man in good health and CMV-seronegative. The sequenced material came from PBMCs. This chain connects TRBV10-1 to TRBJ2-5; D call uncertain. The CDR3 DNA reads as TGCGCCAGCAGTGATTCTATGGAGACCCAGTACTTC. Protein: CASSDSMETQYF.